Each of the 29 T cell receptor beta chains below was sequenced from the same sample in a study of blood T cells in healthy people across ages. PCR was performed a second time for about 7 to 11 cycles using a sample-barcoded 5' primer and a J-beta primer mix. Via MiXCR, TCRdb re-called the 5' RACE reads, giving one row per CDR3 protein. This table holds hundreds of thousands of distinct CDR3 sequences, less than 35% found once. The source material was blood. These receptors came from a woman older than 75 in good health.

This clonotype was detected many times. V gene TRBV7-8 combines with J gene TRBJ2-1, with a tentative D call TRBD1 (5 bases). V was cut by 1 base and J by 5 bases, with 15 bases left in between. The germline CDR1 and CDR2 sequences are SGHVS and FQNEAQ. CDR3 size: 16 residues. In DNA form, the CDR3 reads TGTGCCAGCAGCTTAGTCGTGTCTAGGGGTCACAATGAGCAGTTCTTC. It codes for CASSLVVSRGHNEQFF.

The genes are TRBV6-4 and TRBJ2-1; 8 nucleotides align to TRBD2. After removal of 5 bases from V and 8 bases from J, the junction contained 8 bases not matched to a gene. CDR1 is MRHNA, CDR2 SNTAGT, per germline. The CDR3 has 14 residues. The CDR3 loop is CASSLPAGDDEQFF. The CDR3 DNA reads as TGTGCCAGCAGTTTACCAGCGGGGGACGATGAGCAGTTCTTC.

As concerns this clonotype: At one end, the junction sequence differs from germline, possibly due to a read error. This chain links TRBV18 with TRBJ2-7, with 7 bases that match TRBD1. CDR3 length equals 13 residues. In germline, CDR1 is KGHSH, CDR2 LQKENI. The CDR3 spells CTSSPTGSYEQYF. CDR3 nucleotides: TGTACCAGCTCACCGACAGGGTCCTACGAGCAGTACTTC.

This clonotype occurred many times. The chain couples TRBV4-3 to TRBJ2-7; D is possibly TRBD1 (5 bases). The CDR3 spans 14 residues. Trimming stripped 0 bases from V and 3 bases from J, with 9 bases between. From germline, CDR1 is LGHNA and CDR2 YSLEER. The CDR3 loop reads CASSQDAGNYEQYF. CDR3 DNA sequence: TGCGCCAGCAGCCAAGATGCAGGGAACTACGAGCAGTACTTC.

About this clonotype: A much bigger clone sits one base away, suggesting this may be a read error. In nucleotides, the CDR3 is TGTGCCAGCAGTTTAGTCGGACAGGGTCGGTTCTTC. This gives the protein CASSLVGQGRFF. V gene TRBV12-3 or TRBV12-4 combines with J gene TRBJ2-1, with 8 bases identical to TRBD1. The V segment lost 1 base and the J segment 15 bases; nucleotides outside the gene matches: 5. The CDR3 is 12 residues long.

Comments on this clonotype: This may be a read error, as it is one base from a much larger clone. This chain links TRBV5-1 with TRBJ2-2; no reliable D call. The length of the CDR3 is 13 residues. V was clipped by 0 bases and J by 6 bases, with 6 bases between them. Germline-derived CDR1 and CDR2 are SGHRS and YFSETQ. The CDR3 bases are TGCGCCAGCAGCTTGGGGACCTCCGGGGAGCTGTTTTTT. Translated: CASSLGTSGELFF.

The chain combines TRBV7-2 with TRBJ2-5; D tentatively reads TRBD1 or TRBD2 (7 bases each). CDR3 length: 15 amino acids. Germline V gene data show CDR1 as SGHTA and CDR2 as FQGNSA. The ends were cut back, 5 bases at V and 11 bases at J, with 24 bases in the middle. The CDR3 sequence is CASSRTGEGDNEQYF. CDR3 in DNA: TGTGCCAGCAGCCGAACAGGGGAGGGGGACAATGAGCAGTACTTC. The full variable domain, its missing parts supplied by reference TRBV7-2 and TRBJ2-5, is GAGVSQSPSNKVTEKGKDVELRCDPISGHTALYWYRQSLGQGLEFLIYFQGNSAPDKSGLPSDRFSAERTGGSVSTLTIQRTQQEDSAVYLCASSRTGEGDNEQYFGPGTRLLVL.

A word on this clonotype: The junction shows a germline mismatch at one end, possibly a read error. The V and J genes are TRBV11-2 and TRBJ2-1; 12 nucleotides align to TRBD2. There are 19 residues in the CDR3. CDR1 SGHAT and CDR2 FQNNGV come from the germline V gene. The CDR3 DNA reads as TGTGCCTGCAGCTCCGAGCTAGCGGGGGGGTATCACTCCTACAATGAGCAGTTCTTC. Its translation: CACSSELAGGYHSYNEQFF.

This clonotype was found many times. The chain employs TRBV4-2 and TRBJ1-2, with 7 positions matching TRBD1. Per germline, CDR1 LGHNA and CDR2 YNFKEQ. The CDR3 covers 15 residues. After removal of 0 bases from V and 2 bases from J, the junction contained 3 bases not matched to a gene. CDR3 residues: CASSQDAGQNYGYTF. CDR3 in DNA: TGTGCCAGCAGCCAAGACGCGGGACAGAACTATGGCTACACCTTC.

This clonotype was seen once. The chain joins TRBV2 to TRBJ1-5; D may be TRBD1 (6 bases). Germline CDR1 reads SNHLY; CDR2 reads FYNNEI. The CDR3 is made up of 15 amino acids. The germline V and J ends were trimmed by 4 bases and 0 bases, with 10 bases remaining between them. The DNA of the CDR3 is TGTGCCAGCAGTGGGGAGGACAGTAGCAATCAGCCCCAGCATTTT. Its protein is CASSGEDSSNQPQHF.

This clonotype has ten or more counts. This chain uses TRBV29-1 with TRBJ2-7, with TRBD1 matching over 12 bases. The CDR3 is 15 residues long. The J segment lost 2 bases and the V segment lost 7 bases, leaving 9 bases of the junction unmatched. CDR1 and CDR2 from the germline V gene are SQVTM and ANQGSEA. DNA for the CDR3: TGCAGCGCCGCCCCAGGGACAGGGGGCACCTACGAGCAGTACTTC. Translated: CSAAPGTGGTYEQYF.

This clonotype was found a few times. Germline is not matched at one junction end, which may reflect a read error. This chain joins TRBV18 and TRBJ2-7; D not resolved. The germline CDR1 and CDR2 sequences are KGHSH and LQKENI. This CDR3 is 15 amino acids long. As DNA, the CDR3 is TGTACCAGCTCGCAAAATGAAGGGTCGGTCTACGAGCAGTACTTC. This translates into CTSSQNEGSVYEQYF.

On this clonotype itself: One end of the junction is discordant with germline, which a read error may explain. The V gene is TRBV29-1, the J gene TRBJ1-4; tentatively, D is TRBD1 (5 bases). Germline CDR1 SQVTM, CDR2 ANQGSEA. The CDR3 extends over 12 amino acids. CDR3: CSGRGDNEKRFF. In DNA form, the CDR3 reads TGCAGCGGTCGGGGGGATAATGAAAAACGGTTTTTT.

The J gene is TRBJ2-1, the V gene TRBV20-1; 9 nucleotides agree with TRBD2. The junction had 10 bases not matched to a gene; V was cut back by 3 bases and J by 10 bases. This CDR3 has 14 amino acids. Germline loops: CDR1 DFQATT, CDR2 SNEGSKA (reference sequence). The CDR3 reads CSARGGGAGIEQFF. The CDR3 nucleotides are TGCAGTGCTAGGGGCGGGGGGGCCGGCATCGAGCAGTTCTTC.

As regards this clonotype: Since a much larger clone is just one base distant, this may be a read error. V usage is TRBV7-2 and J usage is TRBJ2-4, with 10 bases fitting TRBD1. The J call may not be correct, given that the DNA end is closer to TRBJ2-7. This CDR3 region has 14 residues. Germline-derived CDR1 and CDR2 are SGHTA and FQGNSA. The CDR3 loop reads CASSTGQGEGEQYF. The CDR3 DNA is TGTGCCAGCAGCACTGGACAGGGGGAGGGCGAGCAGTACTTC.

There are a few counts of this clonotype. The chain couples TRBV6-6 to TRBJ1-5, with D perhaps TRBD1 (5 bases). The CDR3 is 16 amino acids. Trimming pared 1 base from V and 2 bases from J, leaving 12 bases between. CDR1 and CDR2 (germline): MNHNY, SVGAGI (reference sequence). Here the CDR3 DNA reads TGTGCCAGCAGTTACTTTTCGGACACGCGCAATCAGCCCCAGCATTTT. Its translation: CASSYFSDTRNQPQHF.

This clonotype appeared a few times. A clone one base away is much larger, so this may be a read error. The CDR3 reads CAIGESGPYEQYF. The CDR3, as DNA: TGTGCCATCGGTGAGTCTGGACCATACGAGCAGTACTTC. This rearrangement joins TRBV10-3 to TRBJ2-7; no clear D gene. The CDR3 has 13 amino acids. Germline CDR1 is ENHRY and CDR2 is SYGVKD.

In its sample, this clonotype was seen many times. At one boundary the junction diverges from the germline segment, which might be a read error. The chain combines TRBV7-8 with TRBJ2-5; D may be TRBD1 (5 bases). The germline V gene encodes CDR1 SGHVS and CDR2 FQNEAQ. The CDR3 extends over 13 amino acids. CDR3 in amino acids: CASSLGRVETQYF. The DNA of the CDR3 is TGCGCCAGCAGCTTGGGCAGGGTAGAGACCCAGTACTTC.

The chain combines TRBV11-2 with TRBJ2-1; 9 bases line up with TRBD2. This CDR3 is built from 21 residues. Per germline, CDR1 SGHAT and CDR2 FQNNGV. V shed 0 bases, J shed 7 bases, and the junction held 22 bases outside the gene matches. CDR3 in DNA: TGTGCCAGCAGCTTAGACCTTCCGATATTTGCGGGAGGGCCCTCTTCGAATGAGCAGTTCTTC. It yields the protein CASSLDLPIFAGGPSSNEQFF.

Comments on this clonotype: One junction end does not reproduce the germline sequence, and a read error may be involved. The V call is TRBV12-3 or TRBV12-4, the J call TRBJ2-5, with D maybe TRBD2 (7 bases). The CDR3 is 14 residues long. In DNA, the CDR3 is TGTGCCAGCAGGACTAGAGGGGGGGCAGAGGCCCAGTACTTC. The encoded protein is CASRTRGGAEAQYF.

This clonotype was seen at least ten times. This chain links TRBV7-9 with TRBJ2-4; 13 positions agree with TRBD2. CDR1 is SEHNR and CDR2 is FQNEAQ in the germline V gene (reference sequence). CDR3 length equals 19 residues. The V segment lost 2 bases and the J segment 1 base; nucleotides outside the gene matches: 8. The CDR3 reads CASSLHGLAGDPAKNIQYF. Written as DNA, the CDR3 is TGTGCCAGCAGCTTACACGGACTAGCGGGGGACCCTGCCAAAAACATTCAGTACTTC.

In this sample, this clonotype turned up many times. The V and J genes are TRBV27 and TRBJ2-1, with D perhaps TRBD1 (6 bases). This CDR3 contains 15 residues. V lost 2 bases and J 2 bases, leaving 10 bases between the germline ends. Germline assignment: CDR1 MNHEY and CDR2 SMNVEV (reference sequence). CDR3 bases: TGTGCCAGCAGTTTAGCCAGGGGACCCTACAATGAGCAGTTCTTC. Translating it yields CASSLARGPYNEQFF.

This clonotype was seen many times. The chain has TRBV6-5 and TRBJ2-3; TRBD2 matches 7 bases. CDR1 MNHEY and CDR2 SVGAGI come from the germline V gene. The CDR3 has 16 amino acids. Germline trimming cut 6 bases from V and 0 bases from J; bases unmatched to any gene: 9. CDR3 residues: CASSRGRKLSTDTQYF. CDR3 sequence (DNA): TGTGCCAGCAGCCGCGGGAGAAAATTAAGCACAGATACGCAGTATTTT.

A note on this clonotype: This may arise from a read error, as a much more abundant clone is one base away. The chain joins TRBV24-1 to TRBJ2-5; 7 bases match TRBD1. The CDR3 runs 15 residues. The J segment lost 3 bases and the V segment lost 2 bases, leaving 5 bases of the junction unmatched. The germline V gene encodes CDR1 KGHDR and CDR2 SFDVKD. CDR3: CATSDSRQGEETQYF. CDR3 in DNA: TGTGCCACCAGTGATTCGAGACAGGGAGAAGAGACCCAGTACTTC.

A few counts support this clonotype. The gene calls are TRBV10-3 and TRBJ1-5; D is unresolved. The ends were cut back, 5 bases at V and 4 bases at J, with 9 bases in the middle. Per germline, CDR1 ENHRY and CDR2 SYGVKD. The CDR3 contains 13 residues. CDR3 region: CAISSDGNQPQHF. CDR3 sequence (DNA): TGTGCCATCAGTAGTGACGGGAATCAGCCCCAGCATTTT.

Worth noting for this clonotype: Because it lacks the conserved phenylalanine or tryptophan at the end, this CDR3 is likely a read error. The chain links TRBV20-1 to TRBJ1-5; 7 bases are shared with TRBD1. The V gene's germline CDR1 is DFQATT and CDR2 SNEGSKA (reference sequence). This CDR3 region has 15 residues. V was clipped by 1 base and J by 10 bases; unmatched bases: 13. CDR3 protein: CSARVGGGAFKPQHV. The CDR3 bases are TGCAGTGCTAGAGTGGGAGGGGGCGCGTTTAAACCCCAGCATGTT.

This clonotype was detected many times. This sequence joins TRBV28 and TRBJ2-7; TRBD1 or TRBD2 may be the D gene (5 bases each). The length of the CDR3 is 12 residues. CDR1 is MDHEN and CDR2 is SYDVKM in the germline V gene. V was trimmed by 6 bases and J by 3 bases, leaving 9 bases between them. The CDR3 is CASRRDGYEQYF. The CDR3 DNA reads TGTGCCAGCAGAAGGGACGGCTACGAGCAGTACTTC.

In its sample, this clonotype was seen a few times. The chain uses TRBV27 and TRBJ1-6; D call uncertain. The CDR3 has 14 amino acids. Looked up from germline, CDR1 is MNHEY and CDR2 is SMNVEV (reference sequence). Trimming removed 5 bases from V and 11 bases from J, with 16 bases in between. CDR3 in amino acids: CASSKEILLTPLHF. DNA for the CDR3: TGTGCCAGCAGTAAAGAAATCCTGCTGACACCCCTCCACTTT.

The rearrangement uses TRBV9 and TRBJ1-3; no definite D call. The germline V gene has CDR1 SGDLS and CDR2 YYNGEE. V lost 4 bases and J 0 bases, leaving 17 bases between the germline ends. The CDR3 has 17 residues. The CDR3 DNA follows: TGTGCCAGCAGCCTGAGAGATGGGGTACACTCTGGAAACACCATATATTTT. Protein product: CASSLRDGVHSGNTIYF.